This T cell receptor (beta chain) comes out of a study of blood T cell repertoires in COVID-19. About the study: The study drew acute and convalescent COVID-19 samples from the United States, Italy and Spain. PBMCs, B-cell-depleted T cells, or T cells were the source of the cDNA or gDNA that made up the material.

In the study's own analysis: Amplified reference gene primers provided the basis for estimating nucleated cell counts. TCRdb keeps only in-frame clones here, not all; method: immunoSEQ multiplex PCR. The DNA gave D and trimming, while V, J and clone size come from that table. This table holds hundreds of thousands of clones, about 80% found once. This receptor was identified in an elderly man with acute or convalescent COVID-19. The specimen was peripheral blood.

CDR3 protein: CASSLGGTGNTEAFF. CDR3 sequence (DNA): TGTGCCAGCAGCTTAGGCGGGACAGGGAACACTGAAGCTTTCTTT. The chain uses TRBV11-2 and TRBJ1-1, with 8 bases identical to TRBD1. The CDR3 spans 15 residues. The V gene end was trimmed by 1 base and the J gene end by 1 base; junction bases not matched to a gene: 2. Germline loops: CDR1 SGHAT, CDR2 FQNNGV. Looking up the rest from reference TRBV11-2 and TRBJ1-1 gives the full variable domain: EAGVAQSPRYKIIEKRQSVAFWCNPISGHATLYWYQQILGQGPKLLIQFQNNGVVDDSQLPKDRFSAERLKGVDSTLKIQPAKLEDSAVYLCASSLGGTGNTEAFFGQGTRLTVV.